This T cell receptor (beta chain) originates from a study of blood T cells in healthy people across ages. General study results and limits: Naive T cell percentage strongly correlated with TCR beta diversity.

The use of a sample-barcoded 5' primer and a J-beta primer mix characterized a second PCR of roughly 6 to 11 cycles. Each cDNA was tagged by a template-switch adaptor containing 12 random nucleotides. Each CDR3 protein gets one entry after TCRdb re-called the 5' RACE reads with MiXCR. The sample records 650,000 to 1,000,000 distinct CDR3 sequences, about 37% being singletons. Per individual sample, total RNA of at least 5 micrograms was extracted. The CDR3 consists of 15 residues. V shed 4 bases, J shed 2 bases, and the junction held 6 bases outside the gene matches. CDR1 is ENHRY, CDR2 SYGVKD, per germline. This clonotype was detected many times. Its antigen is not known.

The sequencing input was blood. The receptor was derived from a man between 18 and 29 years old in good health. The chain couples TRBV10-3 to TRBJ2-5; 8 bases agree with TRBD1. The DNA for the CDR3 is TGTGCCATCAGTGGGTCAGGGGGCATGCAAGAGACCCAGTACTTC. Protein product: CAISGSGGMQETQYF.